One and the same sample provided the 22 T cell receptor beta chains below, sequenced in a study of T cell clonality in common variable immunodeficiency. Libraries were prepared by immunoSEQ multiplex PCR; TCRdb keeps only in-frame clonotypes and omits some of them. The repertoire has about 52,000 clones, none seen only once; the ten largest take roughly 1.8%. Input material: peripheral blood mononuclear cells. The receptors here all came from a person aged 18-70 years in good health.

This clone was counted at least ten times. The read ends 3 residues early relative to the CDR3; the germline J gene fills the gap. V and J are TRBV20-1 and TRBJ2-1, with 9 bases identical to TRBD2. The germline V gene encodes CDR1 DFQATT and CDR2 SNEGSKA (reference sequence). The V segment lost 6 bases and the J segment 5 bases; nucleotides outside the gene matches: 5. This CDR3 region has 13 residues. The CDR3 bases that were read are TGCAGTGCACCCCTAGCGGGGCACAATGAG. Protein: CSAPLAGHNE. In full, the CDR3 reads CSAPLAGHNEQFF.

This clone was counted ten times or more. Read data end 3 residues before the CDR3 end; the end is taken from the germline J gene. This chain connects TRBV19 to TRBJ2-7; the D is unclear. Germline loops: CDR1 LNHDA, CDR2 SQIVND (reference sequence). The CDR3 consists of 14 residues. Between the trimmed V and J ends, which lost 4 bases and 2 bases, there was a span of 12 bases. The CDR3 loop reads CASSKNNPPYEQYF. The CDR3 bases that were read are TGTGCCAGTAGTAAAAACAACCCACCCTACGAG.

This clone was seen more than once but under ten times. The CDR3 extends 3 residues past the end of the read, so its final part is completed from the germline J gene. V usage is TRBV18 and J usage is TRBJ2-2; 8 bases map to TRBD1. The J segment lost 0 bases and the V segment lost 5 bases, leaving 8 bases of the junction unmatched. Germline loops: CDR1 KGHSH, CDR2 LQKENI. The CDR3 has 17 amino acids. The CDR3 DNA, read in part, is TGTGCCAGCTCATCCCCGAGGACAGGGTCGAACACCGGGGAG. Protein sequence: CASSSPRTGSNTGE. The entire CDR3 protein reads CASSSPRTGSNTGELFF. Filled out from reference TRBV18 and TRBJ2-2, the complete variable domain reads NAGVMQNPRHLVRRRGQEARLRCSPMKGHSHVYWYRQLPEEGLKFMVYLQKENIIDESGMPKERFSAEFPKEGPSILRIQQVVRGDSAAYFCASSSPRTGSNTGELFFGEGSRLTVL.

In this sample, this clone turned up a few times. CDR3 region: CASSFRLAGTGDYGYTF. CDR3 DNA, as far as it was read: TGTGCCAGCAGCTTCCGATTAGCCGGGACAGGGGACTATGGC. The genes are TRBV7-8 and TRBJ1-2; the match to TRBD1 covers 10 bases. Coverage ceases 3 residues before the CDR3 finishes, and the germline J gene fills in the end. With 3 bases clipped from V and 3 bases from J, the junction kept 10 bases outside the gene matches. The length of the CDR3 is 17 residues. Germline V gene sequence: CDR1 SGHVS, CDR2 FQNEAQ.

This clone was observed at least ten times. Read sequence stops 3 residues before the CDR3 end, and the germline J gene provides the missing end. This sequence joins TRBV7-2 and TRBJ2-5; tentatively, D is TRBD1 (5 bases). The CDR3 covers 15 residues. Germline lookup yields CDR1 SGHTA and CDR2 FQGNSA. Trimming removed 2 bases at V and 5 bases at J, with 15 bases between. The CDR3 loop is CASSLSFAGLETQYF. CDR3 DNA, as far as it was read: TGTGCCAGCAGCTTATCTTTTGCAGGGTTGGAGACC. The full variable domain, completed using reference TRBV7-2 and TRBJ2-5, is GAGVSQSPSNKVTEKGKDVELRCDPISGHTALYWYRQSLGQGLEFLIYFQGNSAPDKSGLPSDRFSAERTGGSVSTLTIQRTQQEDSAVYLCASSLSFAGLETQYFGPGTRLLVL.

There are a few counts of this clone. The observed sequence ends 3 residues before the CDR3 terminus, with the missing tail filled in from the germline J gene. The chain carries TRBV19 and TRBJ1-5, with D perhaps matching TRBD1 (6 bases). Trimming cost V 3 bases and J 1 base, with 13 bases left between them. CDR3 length: 16 amino acids. CDR1 is LNHDA, CDR2 SQIVND, per germline (reference sequence). CDR3 region: CASSMVGARSNQPQHF. The DNA read from the CDR3 is TGTGCCAGTAGTATGGTGGGGGCGAGGAGCAATCAGCCC.

The table lists this clone with many counts. The read terminates 3 residues ahead of where the CDR3 ends, so the germline J gene completes it. This chain links TRBV7-3 with TRBJ2-1; 7 bases agree with TRBD2. The germline V gene has CDR1 SGHTA and CDR2 FQGTGA. This CDR3 spans 19 amino acids. The trim removed 1 base at V and 0 bases at J, leaving 12 bases unmatched. This chain's CDR3 is CASSLSGSIFLSSYNEQFF. The sequenced CDR3 bases are TGTGCCAGCAGCTTAAGCGGGAGCATATTCCTGAGCTCCTACAATGAG.

This clone has at least ten counts. The CDR3 end lies 3 residues beyond the end of the read and is filled in from the germline J gene. The gene calls are TRBV20-1 and TRBJ2-7, with D possibly being TRBD1 (5 bases). V was cut by 6 bases and J by 2 bases, with 14 bases left in between. The CDR3 is 13 residues long. Germline V gene data show CDR1 as DFQATT and CDR2 as SNEGSKA (reference sequence). CDR3 residues: CSAAGPPAYEQYF. CDR3 DNA (partial): TGCAGTGCGGCAGGGCCCCCCGCCTACGAG.

This clone was seen at least ten times. The observed sequence ends 3 residues before the CDR3 terminus, with the missing tail filled in from the germline J gene. The chain joins TRBV15 to TRBJ2-3, with 10 bases lining up with TRBD2. Trimming at V came to 0 bases and at J to 4 bases, leaving 4 bases not matched to a gene. CDR1 and CDR2 from the germline V gene are LNHNV and YYDKDF (reference sequence). This CDR3 comprises 16 residues. Partial CDR3 DNA: TGTGCCACCAGCAGAGATGTGACTAGCGGGTCAGATACG. It is translated as CATSRDVTSGSDT. The CDR3, in full, reads CATSRDVTSGSDTQYF.

This clone came up many times. The read terminates 3 residues before the CDR3 end, so the remaining end is supplied by the germline J gene. This sequence joins TRBV29-1 and TRBJ2-1; no definite D call. From germline, CDR1 is SQVTM and CDR2 ANQGSEA. The ends were cut back, 4 bases at V and 9 bases at J, with 10 bases in the middle. This CDR3 spans 11 amino acids. CDR3 DNA, as far as it was read: TGCAGCGTTGTTGGTGGGCGTGAG. Translated, it gives CSVVGGRE. The whole CDR3 is CSVVGGREQFF.

In its sample, this clone was seen many times. The read halts 3 residues ahead of the CDR3 end, with the missing end drawn from the germline J gene. The genes are TRBV5-1 and TRBJ1-1; D is uncertain. Germline loops: CDR1 SGHRS, CDR2 YFSETQ. The CDR3 sequence is 13 residues long. The V end lost 4 bases, the J end lost 5 bases, and 12 bases lay between the germline ends. CDR3: CASSAPGSTEAFF. The sequenced part of the CDR3 DNA is TGCGCCAGCAGCGCTCCAGGATCGACTGAA.

This clone was observed many times. The CDR3 end falls 3 residues outside the read, so it is completed with the germline J gene. This chain connects TRBV20-1 to TRBJ2-3; the match to TRBD2 covers 9 bases. V was clipped by 1 base and J by 0 bases; unmatched bases: 11. Germline-derived CDR1 and CDR2 are DFQATT and SNEGSKA (reference sequence). This CDR3 spans 18 amino acids. The CDR3 sequence is CSARGRLAEYSSTDTQYF. Partial CDR3 DNA: TGCAGTGCTAGAGGCAGACTAGCGGAATATTCTAGCACAGATACG.

This clone was found many times. CDR3 in amino acids: CASSLGVRGSTDTQYF. Partial CDR3 DNA: TGCGCCAGCAGCCTAGGGGTAAGGGGAAGCACAGATACG. The rearrangement links TRBV4-1 to TRBJ2-3; tentative D call: TRBD1 (5 bases). The observed sequence ends 3 residues before the CDR3 terminus, with the missing tail filled in from the germline J gene. V was trimmed by 4 bases and J by 0 bases, leaving 14 bases between them. This CDR3 spans 16 amino acids. The germline V gene has CDR1 MGHRA and CDR2 YSYEKL.

In its sample, this clone was seen many times. The read terminates 3 residues ahead of where the CDR3 ends, so the germline J gene completes it. V gene TRBV6-2 or TRBV6-3 combines with J gene TRBJ1-2; 9 positions match TRBD1. V lost 7 bases, J lost 4 bases, and 7 bases stayed unmatched. Germline V CDR1 and CDR2: MNHEY, SVGEGT. The CDR3 contains 14 residues. Incomplete CDR3 DNA: TGTGCCAGCACCCAAACAGGGGGCTTCTATGGC. It translates to CASTQTGGFYG. The whole CDR3 region reads CASTQTGGFYGYTF.

This clone was observed at least ten times. Read data end 3 residues before the CDR3 end; the end is taken from the germline J gene. V and J are TRBV7-9 and TRBJ2-5; D remains unclear. Per the germline V gene, CDR1 is SEHNR and CDR2 is FQNEAQ (reference sequence). Trimming took 1 base from V and 2 from J, leaving 5 bases between them. The CDR3 totals 13 residues. The CDR3 here is CASSLDPQETQYF. CDR3 DNA, as far as it was read: TGTGCCAGCAGCTTAGATCCACAAGAGACC.

This clone was observed many times. The read terminates 3 residues ahead of where the CDR3 ends, so the germline J gene completes it. The rearrangement links TRBV6-2 or TRBV6-3 to TRBJ2-7, with no clear D. CDR3 length: 12 residues. V lost 5 bases and J lost 6, with 11 bases in between. CDR1 and CDR2 from the germline V gene are MNHEY and SVGEGT. The sequenced CDR3 bases are TGTGCCAGCAGTCCAGGAGAACTCGAG. It encodes CASSPGELE. The whole CDR3 sequence reads CASSPGELEQYF.

To note about this clone: With the read ending 3 residues before the CDR3 end, the germline J gene is used to fill in that end. The rearrangement links TRBV20-1 to TRBJ1-1, with TRBD1 identical over 9 bases. Germline assignment: CDR1 DFQATT and CDR2 SNEGSKA (reference sequence). The V and J ends lost 0 bases and 5 bases, in that order; junction bases with no gene match: 7. This CDR3 region has 15 residues. The CDR3 protein is CSARDYRGRFTEAFF. Partial CDR3 DNA: TGCAGTGCTAGAGACTACAGGGGGCGCTTTACTGAA.

Many counts were recorded for this clone. The read finishes 3 residues shy of the CDR3 end, and the germline J gene is used to complete it. The sample has other DNA sequences that encode this CDR3 too. The V gene is TRBV6-2 or TRBV6-3, the J gene TRBJ1-3; TRBD1 is a possible D gene (6 bases). The CDR3 spans 16 residues. Trimming took 4 bases from V and 0 from J, leaving 13 bases between them. The germline gives CDR1 MNHEY, CDR2 SVGEGT. CDR3 sequence: CASSLVGTSSGNTIYF. CDR3 bases read: TGTGCCAGCAGTTTGGTCGGGACAAGCTCTGGAAACACC.

This clone was seen at least ten times. The read ends 3 residues shy of where the CDR3 ends; the end is completed using the germline J gene. The chain links TRBV5-6 to TRBJ1-1, with TRBD1 matching over 7 bases. CDR3 size: 14 residues. Germline-derived CDR1 and CDR2 are SGHDT and YYEEEE. The CDR3 sequence: CASSSRSDRAEAFF. Incomplete CDR3 DNA: TGTGCCAGCAGCTCCCGGTCAGACAGGGCCGAA.

This clone was counted many times. The observed sequence ends 3 residues before the CDR3 terminus, with the missing tail filled in from the germline J gene. The chain combines TRBV13 with TRBJ2-2; unclear D gene. The CDR3 runs to 13 residues. With 6 bases removed from V and 6 bases from J, the gap between germline ends came to 11 bases. Germline V gene sequence: CDR1 PRHDT, CDR2 FYEKMQ (reference sequence). The CDR3: CASRTRYPGELFF. The CDR3 DNA, read in part, is TGTGCCAGCAGGACACGATATCCCGGGGAG.

A remark on this clone: The observed sequence ends 3 residues before the CDR3 terminus, with the missing tail filled in from the germline J gene. The rearrangement uses TRBV6-2 or TRBV6-3 and TRBJ1-2; the D gene is possibly TRBD1 (6 bases). Germline lookup yields CDR1 MNHEY and CDR2 SVGEGT. CDR3 length equals 17 residues. CDR3 amino acids: CASGASGRRGASYDYTF. CDR3 DNA (partial): TGTGCCTCGGGCGCTAGCGGGAGAAGGGGGGCGTCCTACGAC.

Many counts were recorded for this clone. The read falls 3 residues short of the CDR3 end, and the missing part is taken from the germline J gene. This chain joins TRBV7-3 and TRBJ2-4, with 7 positions matching TRBD2. V shed 2 bases and J 5 bases; nucleotides not matched to a gene: 15. The CDR3 is 18 residues long. In germline, CDR1 is SGHTA, CDR2 FQGTGA. CDR3 DNA, as far as it was read: TGTGCCAGCAGCTTACCCCGGACTTCGCGGGAGAAAGAAAACATT. Its protein product is CASSLPRTSREKENI. The full-length CDR3 reads as CASSLPRTSREKENIQYF.